This entry features one TCR beta chain sequence. Which antigen it targets is not known. No much larger clone is present one base from it, and per-base qualities are unavailable. This entry is derived from a study of regulatory T cells in long-lasting Graves disease (dated by TCRdb to about 2021). The study in broad terms: Antithyroid drugs had been taken for less than 3 months by newly diagnosed Graves' disease patients. Patients with persistent Graves' disease were compared with patients with newly diagnosed Graves' disease using TCR sequencing and RNA sequencing of peripheral blood. The study was conducted in China and was registered as a clinical trial. A total of 33 samples were covered by TCR sequencing, comprising about 13 persistent and around 20 newly diagnosed Graves' disease patients.

From the cysteine through the phenylalanine, the CDR3 covers 17 amino acids. Kept here is only the CDR3 DNA, which spans 51 bases and is read in frame from base 1. From the germline V gene, CDR1 is KGHDR and CDR2 is SFDVKD. The junction shows trimming of 2 bases on V and 0 bases on J, plus 13 bases between the germline ends. Paper-wide results and their limitations: Patients with persistent disease shared more public clonotypes (about 2,500) than newly diagnosed patients did (approximately 1,000). TRBV28, TRBJ1-2 and TRBJ2-5 were preferentially used in persistent disease, while TRBV20-1 and TRBJ2-1 were favored in newly diagnosed disease. Peripheral blood alone was examined, since thyroid tissue, which constituted the primary lesion, could not be accessed. Compared with newly diagnosed patients, persistent Graves' disease patients had lower TCR Shannon entropy and fewer highly expanded clones, which suggests clonal expansion. The authors noted that the small sample size was a limitation that may lower accuracy. Sequencing and analysis were limited to the TCR beta chain.

To prepare the library, multiplex PCR was applied. Reads for this sample came from an Illumina HiSeq 4000. To build TCR beta libraries, CDR3 regions were amplified by Arm-PCR using iRepertoire HTBI primers. PCR products were gel purified before sequencing. The published analysis was carried out like this. Across samples, 60 to 75 TRBV and 14 TRBJ segments were identified and used for gene usage analysis of CDR3 amino acid clonotypes. COPE and FqMerger were used to merge filtered high-quality paired reads into contigs. BLAST was used to align contigs to the IMGT TRBV, TRBD and TRBJ reference genes, and CDR3 was defined following IMGT. Highly expanded clones were defined as clonotypes with a frequency above 0.1%. Repertoire diversity was measured by Shannon entropy, and V-J evenness by the Gini coefficient. A clonotype was considered public if more than one individual shared it. TCRdb took the public reads, trimmed them with fastp at Q25, ran MiXCR for clone calling and kept in-frame beta chains. Each CDR3 protein gets just one entry, which takes the most common genes and DNA from the rows behind it. TCRdb, not the original authors, processed these V and J calls. Within this sample are about 540,000 distinct CDR3 sequences, with 13% of them counted one time only. Roughly a tenth of the sample is in the top ten clones.

This specimen's time point label, per the study, means: newly diagnosed GD, antithyroid drugs for less than 3 months. RNA was extracted from PBMCs in TRIzol for both TCR sequencing and RNA sequencing. The diagnosis of Graves' disease followed American Thyroid Association guidelines. The patients came from an endocrinology department in Xi'an, China. From each patient, about 9 milliliters of peripheral blood was collected into an EDTA anticoagulant tube. Ficoll Paque Plus density gradient separation was used to isolate PBMCs, and no additional T cell sorting was done. An Agilent 2100 Bioanalyzer and agarose gel were used to check RNA quality, while a NanoDrop 2000 measured RNA concentration. This sample was also put to use in a study of T cells in Graves' hyperthyroidism and ophthalmopathy. The second investigation adds: Stable Graves' hyperthyroidism was defined as no progression to ophthalmopathy during 18 months of follow-up. Hyperthyroidism patients were newly diagnosed, had a disease duration of under 2 months, and were aged 18 to 65 years. Exclusion was applied to patients with uncontrolled infections, other autoimmune diseases, pregnancy or lactation. Diagnoses were established on the basis of clinical symptoms, serum thyroxine and TRAb, thyroid ultrasound, and orbital computed tomography. For the first round of RT-PCR on the TCR CDR3, the HTBI primer set was used together with the Qiagen OneStep RT-PCR kit. Most expanded thyroid clonotypes (frequency above 0.001) were also detected in blood, a finding suggesting that blood repertoires may reflect thyroid immune responses. A model built on a 13 V-J signature distinguished ophthalmopathy from stable hyperthyroidism, reaching approximately 89% sensitivity and approximately 83% specificity in cross-validation and 80%/75% in testing. During validation, the model predicted progression to ophthalmopathy a median of roughly six months ahead of onset, with around 70% sensitivity and more than 72% specificity. To identify TCR V-J signatures that set the groups apart, the researchers used a discovery cohort of 100 patients, made up of some 41 with Graves' ophthalmopathy and 57 with stable Graves' hyperthyroidism. Prospective prediction of ophthalmopathy was tested in an independent validation cohort of 18 to 20 hyperthyroidism patients and approximately 17 patients who later progressed to ophthalmopathy. The approximately 90 discovery patients were randomly split 7:3 into training and test sets. Thyroid tissue and blood T-cell repertoires from six Graves' hyperthyroidism patients were also compared in the study. Following sampling, methimazole starting at 30 mg daily was given to hyperthyroidism patients, and high-dose intravenous methylprednisolone was given to ophthalmopathy patients. Libraries were constructed in a second round of multiplex PCR, after which size selection and purification were performed. Sequencing of the libraries was done on an Illumina HiSeq2000 using paired-end 100 bp reads. SOAPnuke was used to process the raw data, throwing out any read that contained adapters or uncalled bases, had a mean Phred below 15, or lacked an exact constant-primer or identifier match. COPE v1.2.5 was used to merge high-quality paired reads, and clonotypes were defined as unique nucleotide sequences. Clonotypes were aligned to IMGT TRBV, TRBD and TRBJ reference segments using MiTCR v1.1. The analysis was restricted to V-J combinations with a frequency above 0.0001, which together covered 99.2% of the repertoires. A TCS score was defined as the ratio between F50 (clonal expansion) and ExV (chaos), using BLOSUM62-based TCRdist between CDR3 peptides within each V-J. Welch's t-statistics and random forest reduced around 550 V-J features to fewer than 15, which were used in a naive Bayes classifier (R e1071). Sample size was not statistically predetermined, and blinding of investigators to group allocation was not performed. According to the paper, TCR Vbeta CDR3 sequencing was carried out on some 140 peripheral blood samples, which came from under 50 ophthalmopathy, 75 or so hyperthyroidism and approximately 17 progressor patients.

This TCR was recovered from a man aged 30-40 years with Graves disease. Donor details come from another sample of the same person, matched by shared clones. The chain couples TRBV24-1 to TRBJ1-5; the D gene lacks a confident call. This specimen consisted of peripheral blood mononuclear cells (PBMCs), obtained at new diagnosis, from a patient treated with antithyroid drugs. The CDR3 in this case is CATSDSWSAYSNQPQHF. The nucleotide sequence reads as follows: TGTGCCACCAGTGATTCGTGGTCCGCCTATAGCAATCAGCCCCAGCATTTT.